Listed below are T cell receptor beta chains from one sample, sequenced in a study of T cell changes during pregnancy in multiple sclerosis. The assay was immunoSEQ multiplex PCR, and TCRdb's table has in-frame clones only and misses some. The sample lists under 40,000 clones, about nine tenths occurring once. The source was peripheral blood, collected in the third trimester of pregnancy. All receptors come from a female donor in good health, enrolled as a control in a pregnancy study. CDR3s include the opening cysteine and the closing phenylalanine or tryptophan. A D gene is named only where the DNA matches it firmly. Only some rows state a clone size, as once, few, many or a class for expanded clones.

J gene: TRBJ2-5; V gene: TRBV5-1; D gene: .; CDR3 length: 14; clone size: .; CDR3 DNA: TGCGCCAGCAGCCACCGCACCTCGGAAGAGACCCAGTACTTC; CDR3 protein: CASSHRTSEETQYF
J gene: TRBJ2-2; V gene: TRBV21-1; D gene: .; CDR3 length: 14; clone size: .; CDR3 DNA: TGTGCCAGCAGCCGAGGGCGAGGAACCGGGGAGCTGTTTTTT; CDR3 protein: CASSRGRGTGELFF
J gene: TRBJ2-7; V gene: TRBV9; D gene: .; CDR3 length: 13; clone size: .; CDR3 DNA: TGTGCCAGCAGCGTAGCGGGGGTAAACGAGCAGTACTTC; CDR3 protein: CASSVAGVNEQYF
J gene: TRBJ1-3; V gene: TRBV6-1; D gene: .; CDR3 length: 15; clone size: .; CDR3 DNA: TGTGCCAGCAGTCCCCGTCAGGATTATGGAAACACCATATATTTT; CDR3 protein: CASSPRQDYGNTIYF
J gene: TRBJ2-5; V gene: TRBV7-7; D gene: .; CDR3 length: 15; clone size: .; CDR3 DNA: TGTGCCAGCAGCCTCGGACAGTTAGGGAAAGAGACCCAGTACTTC; CDR3 protein: CASSLGQLGKETQYF
J gene: TRBJ2-7; V gene: TRBV27; D gene: TRBD2; CDR3 length: 14; clone size: .; CDR3 DNA: TGTGCCAGCAGTTTACTAGCGGGAGTCGGCGAGCAGTACTTC; CDR3 protein: CASSLLAGVGEQYF
J gene: TRBJ2-7; V gene: TRBV6-1; D gene: TRBD1; CDR3 length: 16; clone size: .; CDR3 DNA: TGTGCCAGCAGTGAAGAAACGGGACAGGGGGCAAATGAGCAGTACTTC; CDR3 protein: CASSEETGQGANEQYF
J gene: TRBJ1-5; V gene: TRBV10-3; D gene: .; CDR3 length: 17; clone size: .; CDR3 DNA: TGTGCCATCAGTGAATCAGCCGCGGGGTTGAGCAATCAGCCCCAGCATTTT; CDR3 protein: CAISESAAGLSNQPQHF
J gene: TRBJ1-1; V gene: TRBV4-2; D gene: TRBD1; CDR3 length: 16; clone size: .; CDR3 DNA: TGTGCCAGCAGCCAACTCGGACAGGCTCGGAACACTGAAGCTTTCTTT; CDR3 protein: CASSQLGQARNTEAFF
J gene: TRBJ1-2; V gene: TRBV27; D gene: TRBD1; CDR3 length: 14; clone size: .; CDR3 DNA: TGTGCCAGCAGTTGGACAGGGTACAACTATGGCTACACCTTC; CDR3 protein: CASSWTGYNYGYTF
J gene: TRBJ2-5; V gene: TRBV10-1; D gene: .; CDR3 length: 15; clone size: .; CDR3 DNA: TGCGCCAGCAGTGAGCAAAAAGGAGACCAAGAGACCCAGTACTTC; CDR3 protein: CASSEQKGDQETQYF
J gene: TRBJ2-7; V gene: TRBV7-9; D gene: TRBD2; CDR3 length: 16; clone size: few; CDR3 DNA: TGTGCCAGCAGCTCTTCCCGACTAGCGCGACCCTACGAGCAGTACTTC; CDR3 protein: CASSSSRLARPYEQYF
J gene: TRBJ2-1; V gene: TRBV27; D gene: TRBD2; CDR3 length: 13; clone size: .; CDR3 DNA: TGTGCCGTCAGCGGGAGTTCGTACAATGAGCAGTTCTTC; CDR3 protein: CAVSGSSYNEQFF
J gene: TRBJ1-1; V gene: TRBV28; D gene: TRBD1; CDR3 length: 15; clone size: .; CDR3 DNA: TGTGCCAGCAGCCGGAACAGGGGGCGACACGGTGAAGCTTTCTTT; CDR3 protein: CASSRNRGRHGEAFF
J gene: TRBJ2-3; V gene: TRBV14; D gene: .; CDR3 length: 12; clone size: .; CDR3 DNA: TGTGCCAGCAGCCAAGTGGCGAGGACGCAGTATTTT; CDR3 protein: CASSQVARTQYF
J gene: TRBJ2-5; V gene: TRBV27; D gene: .; CDR3 length: 15; clone size: .; CDR3 DNA: TGTGCCAGCAGTCCCGGACAAACGTACCAAGAGACCCAGTACTTC; CDR3 protein: CASSPGQTYQETQYF